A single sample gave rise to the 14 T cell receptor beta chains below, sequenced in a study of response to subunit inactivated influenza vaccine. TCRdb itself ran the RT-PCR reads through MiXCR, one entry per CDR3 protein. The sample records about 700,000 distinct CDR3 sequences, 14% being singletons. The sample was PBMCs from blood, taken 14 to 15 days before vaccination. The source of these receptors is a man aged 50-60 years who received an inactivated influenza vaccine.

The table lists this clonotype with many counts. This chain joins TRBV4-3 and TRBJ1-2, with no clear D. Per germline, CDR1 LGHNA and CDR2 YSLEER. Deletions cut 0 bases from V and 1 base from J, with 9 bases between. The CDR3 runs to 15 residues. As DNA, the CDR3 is TGCGCCAGCAGCCAAGATCCTACGAGTAACTATGGCTACACCTTC. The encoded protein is CASSQDPTSNYGYTF.

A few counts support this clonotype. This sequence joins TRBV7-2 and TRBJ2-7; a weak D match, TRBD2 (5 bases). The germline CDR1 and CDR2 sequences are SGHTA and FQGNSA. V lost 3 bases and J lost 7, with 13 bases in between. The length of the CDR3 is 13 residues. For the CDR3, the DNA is TGTGCCAGCAGCTTCCCGGGGATGAAAGAGCAGTACTTC. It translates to CASSFPGMKEQYF.

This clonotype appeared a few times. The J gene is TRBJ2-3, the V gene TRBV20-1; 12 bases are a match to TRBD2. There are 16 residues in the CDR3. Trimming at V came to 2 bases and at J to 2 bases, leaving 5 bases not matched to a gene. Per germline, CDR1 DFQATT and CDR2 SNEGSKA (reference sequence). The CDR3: CSARSGLAGLTDTQYF. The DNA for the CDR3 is TGCAGTGCTAGATCCGGACTAGCGGGGCTCACAGATACGCAGTATTTT.

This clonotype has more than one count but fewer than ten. CDR3 coding DNA: TGTGCCATCAGTGTCACAGGGAGCTCCTACGAGCAGTACTTC. Residues: CAISVTGSSYEQYF. The rearrangement joins TRBV10-3 to TRBJ2-7; TRBD1 is a possible D gene (6 bases). V lost 4 bases, J lost 0 bases, and 10 bases lay in between. In germline, CDR1 is ENHRY, CDR2 SYGVKD. The CDR3 length is 14 residues.

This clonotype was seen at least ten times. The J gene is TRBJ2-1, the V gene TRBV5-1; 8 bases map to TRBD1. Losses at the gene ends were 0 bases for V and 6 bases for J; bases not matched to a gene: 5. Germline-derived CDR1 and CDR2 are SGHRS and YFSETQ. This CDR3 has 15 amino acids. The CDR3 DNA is TGCGCCAGCAGCTTGGCGAACGGACAGGGCAATGAGCAGTTCTTC. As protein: CASSLANGQGNEQFF.

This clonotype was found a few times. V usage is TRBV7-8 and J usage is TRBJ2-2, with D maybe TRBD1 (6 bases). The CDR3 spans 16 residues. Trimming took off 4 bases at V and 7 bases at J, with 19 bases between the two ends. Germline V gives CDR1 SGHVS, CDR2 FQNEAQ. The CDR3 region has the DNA TGTGCCAGCAGCTCCCGAGTCAGGGGCCAGGGCGGGGAGCTGTTTTTT. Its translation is CASSSRVRGQGGELFF.

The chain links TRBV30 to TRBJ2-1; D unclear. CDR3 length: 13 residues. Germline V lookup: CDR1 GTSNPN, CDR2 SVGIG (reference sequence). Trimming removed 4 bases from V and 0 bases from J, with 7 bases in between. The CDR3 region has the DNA TGTGCCTGGATGCTAAGCTCCTACAATGAGCAGTTCTTC. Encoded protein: CAWMLSSYNEQFF.

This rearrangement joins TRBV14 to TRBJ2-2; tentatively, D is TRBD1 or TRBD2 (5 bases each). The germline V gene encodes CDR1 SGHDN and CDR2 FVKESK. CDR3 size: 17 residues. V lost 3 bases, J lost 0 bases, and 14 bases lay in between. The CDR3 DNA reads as TGTGCCAGCAGCCAGATGAGGGACGGAACGAACACCGGGGAGCTGTTTTTT. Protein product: CASSQMRDGTNTGELFF.

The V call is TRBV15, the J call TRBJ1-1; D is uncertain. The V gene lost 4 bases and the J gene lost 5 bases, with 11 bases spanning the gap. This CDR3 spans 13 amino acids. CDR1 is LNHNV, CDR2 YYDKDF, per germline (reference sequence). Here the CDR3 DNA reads TGTGCCACCAGCACGCTTAGAGTTACTGAAGCTTTCTTT. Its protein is CATSTLRVTEAFF. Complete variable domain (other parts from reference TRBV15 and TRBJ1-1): DAMVIQNPRYQVTQFGKPVTLSCSQTLNHNVMYWYQQKSSQAPKLLFHYYDKDFNNEADTPDNFQSRRPNTSFCFLDIRSPGLGDTAMYLCATSTLRVTEAFFGQGTRLTVV.

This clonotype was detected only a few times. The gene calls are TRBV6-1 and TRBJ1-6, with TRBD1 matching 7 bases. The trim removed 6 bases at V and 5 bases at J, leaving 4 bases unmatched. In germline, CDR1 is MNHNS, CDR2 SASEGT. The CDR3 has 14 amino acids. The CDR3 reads CASSGTANNSPLHF. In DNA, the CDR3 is TGTGCCAGCAGCGGGACAGCGAATAATTCACCCCTCCACTTT.

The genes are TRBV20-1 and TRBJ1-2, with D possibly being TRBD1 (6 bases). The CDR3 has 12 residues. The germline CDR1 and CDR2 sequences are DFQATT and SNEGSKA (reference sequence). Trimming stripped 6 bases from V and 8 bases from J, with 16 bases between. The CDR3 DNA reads TGCAGTGCCGAATACAGGGTTGGCGGCTACACCTTC. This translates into CSAEYRVGGYTF.

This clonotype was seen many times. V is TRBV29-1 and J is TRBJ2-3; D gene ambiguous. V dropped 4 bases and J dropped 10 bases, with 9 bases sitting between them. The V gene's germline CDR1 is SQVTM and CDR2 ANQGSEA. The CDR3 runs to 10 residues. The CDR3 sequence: CSVGGKAQYF. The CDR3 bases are TGCAGCGTTGGGGGTAAGGCGCAGTATTTT.

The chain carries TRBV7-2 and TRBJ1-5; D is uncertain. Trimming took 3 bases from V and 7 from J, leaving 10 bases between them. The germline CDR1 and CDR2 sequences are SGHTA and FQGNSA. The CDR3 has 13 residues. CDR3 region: CASSFNYLQPQHF. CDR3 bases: TGTGCCAGCAGCTTCAATTATTTACAGCCCCAGCATTTT.

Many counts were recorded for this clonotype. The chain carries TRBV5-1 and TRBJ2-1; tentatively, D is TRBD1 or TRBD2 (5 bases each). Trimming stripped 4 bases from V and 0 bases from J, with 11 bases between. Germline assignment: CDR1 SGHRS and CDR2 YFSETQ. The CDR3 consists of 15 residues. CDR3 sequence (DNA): TGCGCCAGCAGCCGGGGACGGAGCTCCTACAATGAGCAGTTCTTC. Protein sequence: CASSRGRSSYNEQFF.